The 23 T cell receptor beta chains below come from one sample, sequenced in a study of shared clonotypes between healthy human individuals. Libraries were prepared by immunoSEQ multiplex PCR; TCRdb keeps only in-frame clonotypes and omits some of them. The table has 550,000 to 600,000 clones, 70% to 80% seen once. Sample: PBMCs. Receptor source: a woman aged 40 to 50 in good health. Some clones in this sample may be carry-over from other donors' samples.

The CDR3 DNA follows: TGTGCCAGCAGTCCCCCCCCCACCAATCAGCCCCAGCATTTT. It encodes CASSPPPTNQPQHF. This chain uses TRBV28 with TRBJ1-5; D gene uncertain. The germline V and J ends were trimmed by 5 bases and 3 bases, with 11 bases remaining between them. Germline-derived CDR1 and CDR2 are MDHEN and SYDVKM. This CDR3 spans 14 amino acids.

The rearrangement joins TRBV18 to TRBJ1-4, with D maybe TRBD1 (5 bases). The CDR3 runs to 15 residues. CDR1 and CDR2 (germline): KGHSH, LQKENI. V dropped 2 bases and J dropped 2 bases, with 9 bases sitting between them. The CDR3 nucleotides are TGTGCCAGCTCACCAAACGGGGGGACTAATGAAAAACTGTTTTTT. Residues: CASSPNGGTNEKLFF.

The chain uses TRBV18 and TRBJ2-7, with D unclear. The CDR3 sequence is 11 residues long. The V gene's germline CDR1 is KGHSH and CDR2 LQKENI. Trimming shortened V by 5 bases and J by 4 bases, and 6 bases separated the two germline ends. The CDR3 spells CASSAQYEQYF. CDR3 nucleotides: TGTGCCAGCTCAGCCCAGTACGAGCAGTACTTC. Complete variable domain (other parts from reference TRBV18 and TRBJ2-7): NAGVMQNPRHLVRRRGQEARLRCSPMKGHSHVYWYRQLPEEGLKFMVYLQKENIIDESGMPKERFSAEFPKEGPSILRIQQVVRGDSAAYFCASSAQYEQYFGPGTRLTVT.

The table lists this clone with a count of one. The DNA of the CDR3 is TGTGCCAGCAGCCGGGACAGAGAGACCCAGTACTTC. It codes for CASSRDRETQYF. This chain joins TRBV7-6 and TRBJ2-5; 7 nucleotides match TRBD1. Germline V gives CDR1 SGHVS, CDR2 FNYEAQ. The CDR3 extends over 12 amino acids. V shed 5 bases and J 4 bases; nucleotides not matched to a gene: 1.

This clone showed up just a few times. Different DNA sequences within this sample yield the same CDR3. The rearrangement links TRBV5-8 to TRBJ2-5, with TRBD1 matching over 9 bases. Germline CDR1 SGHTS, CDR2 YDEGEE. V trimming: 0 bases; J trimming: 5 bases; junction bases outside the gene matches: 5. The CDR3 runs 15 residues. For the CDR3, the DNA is TGTGCCAGCAGCTTGGGCGGACAGGGGCTGGAGACCCAGTACTTC. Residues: CASSLGGQGLETQYF.

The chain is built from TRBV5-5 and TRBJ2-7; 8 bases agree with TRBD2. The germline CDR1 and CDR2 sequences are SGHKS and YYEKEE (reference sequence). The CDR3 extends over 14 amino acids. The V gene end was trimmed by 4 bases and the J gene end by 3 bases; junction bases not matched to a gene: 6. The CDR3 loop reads CASSQGLENYEQYF. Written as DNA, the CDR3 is TGTGCCAGCAGCCAGGGACTAGAAAACTACGAGCAGTACTTC.

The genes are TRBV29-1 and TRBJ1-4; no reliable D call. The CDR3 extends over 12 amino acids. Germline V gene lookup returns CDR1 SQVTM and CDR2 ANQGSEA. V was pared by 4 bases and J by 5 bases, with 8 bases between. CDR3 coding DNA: TGCAGCGTTGTAGAAAGAAATGAAAAACTGTTTTTT. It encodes CSVVERNEKLFF.

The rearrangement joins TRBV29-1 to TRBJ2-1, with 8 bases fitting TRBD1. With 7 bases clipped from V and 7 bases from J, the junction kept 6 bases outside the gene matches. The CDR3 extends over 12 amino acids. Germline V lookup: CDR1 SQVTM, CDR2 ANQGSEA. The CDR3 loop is CSAGQGGNEQFF. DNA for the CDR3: TGCAGCGCCGGACAGGGTGGGAATGAGCAGTTCTTC.

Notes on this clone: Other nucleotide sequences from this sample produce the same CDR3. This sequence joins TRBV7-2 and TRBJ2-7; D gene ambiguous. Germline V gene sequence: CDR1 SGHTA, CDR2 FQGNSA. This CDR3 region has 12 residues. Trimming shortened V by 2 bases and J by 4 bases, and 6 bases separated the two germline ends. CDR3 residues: CASSLPGYEQYF. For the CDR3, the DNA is TGTGCCAGCAGCTTACCAGGTTACGAGCAGTACTTC.

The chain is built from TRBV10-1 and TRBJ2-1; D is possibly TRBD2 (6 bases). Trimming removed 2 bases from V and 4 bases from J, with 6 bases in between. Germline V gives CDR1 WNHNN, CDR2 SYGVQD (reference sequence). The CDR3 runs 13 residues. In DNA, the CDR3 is TGCGCCAGCAGTGAGGGGACTTACAATGAGCAGTTCTTC. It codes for CASSEGTYNEQFF.

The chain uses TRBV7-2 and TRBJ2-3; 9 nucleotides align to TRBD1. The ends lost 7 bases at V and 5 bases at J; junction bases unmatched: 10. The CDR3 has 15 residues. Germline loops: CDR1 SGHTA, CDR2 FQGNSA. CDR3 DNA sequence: TGTGCCAGCACCATTATGGGGACAGGGAAAGATACGCAGTATTTT. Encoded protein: CASTIMGTGKDTQYF.

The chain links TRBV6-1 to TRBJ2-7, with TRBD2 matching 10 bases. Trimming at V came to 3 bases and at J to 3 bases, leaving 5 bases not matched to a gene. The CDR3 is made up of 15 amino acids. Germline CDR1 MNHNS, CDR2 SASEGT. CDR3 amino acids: CASSESWTSGYEQYF. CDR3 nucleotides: TGTGCCAGCAGTGAGTCCTGGACTAGCGGCTACGAGCAGTACTTC.

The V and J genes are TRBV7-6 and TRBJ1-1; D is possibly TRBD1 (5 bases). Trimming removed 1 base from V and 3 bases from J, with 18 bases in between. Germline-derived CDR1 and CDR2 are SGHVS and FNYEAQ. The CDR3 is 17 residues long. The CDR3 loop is CASSLGGGRVDHTEAFF. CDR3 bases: TGTGCCAGCAGCTTAGGGGGGGGTAGGGTTGACCACACTGAAGCTTTCTTT.

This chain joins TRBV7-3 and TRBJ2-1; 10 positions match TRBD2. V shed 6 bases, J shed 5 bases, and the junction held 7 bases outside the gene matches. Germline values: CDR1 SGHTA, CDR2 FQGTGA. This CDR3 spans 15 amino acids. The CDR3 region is CASSALAGAHNEQFF. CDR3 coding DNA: TGTGCCAGCAGTGCTCTAGCGGGAGCCCACAATGAGCAGTTCTTC.

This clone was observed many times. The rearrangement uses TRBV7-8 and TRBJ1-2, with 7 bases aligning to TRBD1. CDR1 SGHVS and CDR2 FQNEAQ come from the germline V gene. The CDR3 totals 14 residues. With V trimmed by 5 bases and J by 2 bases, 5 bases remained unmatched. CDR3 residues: CASSLRQGNYGYTF. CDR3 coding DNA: TGTGCCAGCAGCCTCCGACAGGGAAACTATGGCTACACCTTC.

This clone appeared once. The CDR3 sequence: CASTLYERRAYEQYF. DNA for the CDR3: TGTGCCAGCACTTTATACGAGCGGAGGGCCTACGAGCAGTACTTC. The genes are TRBV5-6 and TRBJ2-7; a possible D gene is TRBD2 (6 bases). The CDR3 has 15 residues. Germline CDR1 reads SGHDT; CDR2 reads YYEEEE. Trimming took 6 bases from V and 2 from J, leaving 18 bases between them.

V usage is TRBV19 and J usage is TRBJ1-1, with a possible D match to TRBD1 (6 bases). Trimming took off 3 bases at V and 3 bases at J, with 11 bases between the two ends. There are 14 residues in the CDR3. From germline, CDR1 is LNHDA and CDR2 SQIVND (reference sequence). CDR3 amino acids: CASSIAGVDTEAFF. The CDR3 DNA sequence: TGTGCCAGTAGTATCGCAGGGGTCGACACTGAAGCTTTCTTT.

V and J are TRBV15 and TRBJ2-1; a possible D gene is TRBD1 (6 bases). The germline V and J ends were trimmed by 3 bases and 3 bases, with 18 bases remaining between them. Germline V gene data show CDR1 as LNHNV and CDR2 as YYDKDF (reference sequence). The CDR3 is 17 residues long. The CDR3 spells CATSSSNFRGLYNEQFF. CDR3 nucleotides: TGTGCCACCAGCAGTTCAAATTTCAGGGGCCTCTACAATGAGCAGTTCTTC.

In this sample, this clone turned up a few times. The CDR3 DNA reads TGTGCCAGCAGGCAGACAGGGAGAGCTTTCTTT. As protein: CASRQTGRAFF. The chain is built from TRBV6-5 and TRBJ1-1, with 7 bases fitting TRBD1. Germline assignment: CDR1 MNHEY and CDR2 SVGAGI. Trimming cost V 6 bases and J 10 bases; bases outside gene matches: 5. The CDR3 runs 11 residues.

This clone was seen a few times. This CDR3 is CAWSPGTSEETQYF. DNA of the CDR3: TGTGCCTGGAGTCCTGGGACTAGCGAAGAGACCCAGTACTTC. The rearrangement uses TRBV30 and TRBJ2-5; TRBD2 aligns across 10 bases. This CDR3 is 14 amino acids long. The V gene's germline CDR1 is GTSNPN and CDR2 SVGIG (reference sequence). After removal of 2 bases from V and 3 bases from J, the junction contained 3 bases not matched to a gene.

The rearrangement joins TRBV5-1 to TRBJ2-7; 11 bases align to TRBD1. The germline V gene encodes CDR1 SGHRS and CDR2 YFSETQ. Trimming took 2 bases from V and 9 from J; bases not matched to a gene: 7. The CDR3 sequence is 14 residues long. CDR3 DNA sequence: TGCGCCAGCAGCTTCCGGACAGGGGGCTTTATGCAGTACTTC. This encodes CASSFRTGGFMQYF.

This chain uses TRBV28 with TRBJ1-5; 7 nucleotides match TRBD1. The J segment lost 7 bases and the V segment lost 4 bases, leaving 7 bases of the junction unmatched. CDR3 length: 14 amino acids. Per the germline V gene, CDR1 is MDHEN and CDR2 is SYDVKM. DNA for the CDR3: TGTGCCAGCAGTTCTCGACAGGGCGGGCAGCCCCAGCATTTT. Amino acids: CASSSRQGGQPQHF.

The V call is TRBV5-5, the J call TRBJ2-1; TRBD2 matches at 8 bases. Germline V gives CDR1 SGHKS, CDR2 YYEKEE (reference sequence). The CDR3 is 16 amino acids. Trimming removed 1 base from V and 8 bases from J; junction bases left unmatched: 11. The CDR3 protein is CASSLSESGSRDEQFF. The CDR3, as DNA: TGTGCCAGCAGCTTGTCTGAAAGCGGGAGTAGGGATGAGCAGTTCTTC.